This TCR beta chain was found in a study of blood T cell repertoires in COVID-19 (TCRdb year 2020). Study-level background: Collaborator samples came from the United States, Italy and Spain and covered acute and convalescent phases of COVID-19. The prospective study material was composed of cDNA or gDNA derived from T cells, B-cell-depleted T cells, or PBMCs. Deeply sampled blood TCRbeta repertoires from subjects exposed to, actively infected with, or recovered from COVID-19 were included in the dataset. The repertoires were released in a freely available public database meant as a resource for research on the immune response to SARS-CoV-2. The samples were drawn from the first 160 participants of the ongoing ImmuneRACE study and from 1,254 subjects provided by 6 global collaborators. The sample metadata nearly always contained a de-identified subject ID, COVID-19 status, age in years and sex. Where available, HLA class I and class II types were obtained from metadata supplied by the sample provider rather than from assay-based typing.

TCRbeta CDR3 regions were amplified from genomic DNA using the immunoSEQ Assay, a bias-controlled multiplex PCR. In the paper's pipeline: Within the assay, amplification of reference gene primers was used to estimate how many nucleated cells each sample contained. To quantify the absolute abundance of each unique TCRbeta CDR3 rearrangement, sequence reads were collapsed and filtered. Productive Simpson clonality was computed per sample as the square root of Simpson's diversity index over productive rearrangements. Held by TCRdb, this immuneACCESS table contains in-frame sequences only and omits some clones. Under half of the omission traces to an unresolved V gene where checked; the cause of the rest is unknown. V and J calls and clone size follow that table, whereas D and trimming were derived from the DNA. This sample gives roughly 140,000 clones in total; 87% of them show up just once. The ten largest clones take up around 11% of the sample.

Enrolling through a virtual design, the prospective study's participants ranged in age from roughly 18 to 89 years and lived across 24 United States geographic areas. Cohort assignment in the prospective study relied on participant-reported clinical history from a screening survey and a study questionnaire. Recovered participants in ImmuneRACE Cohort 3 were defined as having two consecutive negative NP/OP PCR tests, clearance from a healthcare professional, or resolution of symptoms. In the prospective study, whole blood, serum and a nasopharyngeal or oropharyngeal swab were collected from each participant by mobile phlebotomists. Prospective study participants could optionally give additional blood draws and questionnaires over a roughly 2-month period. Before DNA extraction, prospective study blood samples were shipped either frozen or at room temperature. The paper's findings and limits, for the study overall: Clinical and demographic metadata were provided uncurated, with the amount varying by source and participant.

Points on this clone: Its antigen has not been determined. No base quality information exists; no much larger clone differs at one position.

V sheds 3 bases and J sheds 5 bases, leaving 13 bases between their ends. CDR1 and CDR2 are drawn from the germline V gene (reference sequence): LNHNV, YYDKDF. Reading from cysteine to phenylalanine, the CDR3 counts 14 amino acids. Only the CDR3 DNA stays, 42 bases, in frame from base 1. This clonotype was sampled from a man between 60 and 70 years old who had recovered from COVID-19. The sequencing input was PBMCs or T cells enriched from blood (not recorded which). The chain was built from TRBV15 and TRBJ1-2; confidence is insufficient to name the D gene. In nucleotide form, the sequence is TGTGCCACCAGCAGCTTCGGAGGGCTTTATGGCTACACCTTC. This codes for CATSSFGGLYGYTF.